This T cell receptor (beta chain) emerged from a study of T cell repertoires in cytomegalovirus infection. The overall study: The authors used CMV epitopes that were HLA-C-restricted (recently identified) and HLA-B-restricted (well studied). Indicated by public TCR beta signatures were CMV infection and matching HLA type.

TCRdb ran MiXCR on the reads and lists one entry per CDR3 protein. The sample lists about half a million distinct CDR3 sequences, 30% to 40% occurring once. For this clonotype: Its antigen is still unknown.

Whole-study results and caveats: Carriage of CMV together with the relevant HLA was identifiable through cumulative public TCR beta family frequency. Within the response measured ex vivo, HLA-C-restricted CMV-specific TCR beta clonotypes were dominant.

With 7 bases removed from V and 0 bases from J, the gap between germline ends came to 13 bases. CDR1 LNHDA and CDR2 SQIVND come from the germline V gene (reference sequence). The CDR3 has 16 residues. The TCR was taken from a human donor in good health (CMV status not recorded). Some clones in this sample may be carry-over from other donors' samples. The chain uses TRBV19 and TRBJ2-6; D not resolved. The input for sequencing was cultured PBMCs, taken from culture after CMV antigen stimulation. CDR3 loop: CASTTVPGSGANVLTF. The CDR3, as DNA: TGTGCCAGTACCACGGTCCCAGGCTCTGGGGCCAACGTCCTGACTTTC.